This T cell receptor (beta chain) originates from a study of blood T cell repertoires in COVID-19. About the research overall: Donors in the United States, Italy and Spain gave samples during acute or convalescent COVID-19.

In the study's own analysis: Scientists estimated how many nucleated cells there were by amplifying reference gene primers. Assay used: immunoSEQ multiplex PCR; TCRdb lists only in-frame clones, some missing. The DNA gave D and trimming, while V, J and clone size come from that table. The data show fewer than 65,000 clones, more than 80% seen once. The V and J ends lost 6 bases and 5 bases, in that order; junction bases with no gene match: 3. CDR3 length: 13 residues. In its sample, this clone was seen once. This clonotype was obtained from a woman older than 75 with acute or convalescent COVID-19. The V call is TRBV12-3 or TRBV12-4, the J call TRBJ1-1; TRBD1 matches at 10 bases. The sequenced sample consisted of peripheral blood. Here the CDR3 reads CASSWTGGTEAFF. The DNA for the CDR3 is TGTGCCAGCAGCTGGACAGGGGGTACTGAAGCTTTCTTT.